The text below deals with one TCR beta chain. There is no known antigen for this receptor. No base-level quality is on record; no much larger clone is a single base apart. Taken from cysteine to phenylalanine, the CDR3 has 15 residues. Only the CDR3 portion is preserved as DNA: 45 bases, with reading frame beginning at the first base. For this chain, trimming is 5 bases at the V end and 4 bases at the J end, and the number of junction bases without a gene match is 5. Via the germline V gene, CDR1 is LGHNA and CDR2 YNFKEQ. The trial excluded patients who had a history of autoimmune disease or who were on systemic immunosuppression. Peripheral blood for TCR sequencing was collected from all dose cohorts at baseline, on cycle 4 day 1, and on cycle 7 day 1. Samples came from an open-label, multicenter, first-in-human phase I dose-escalation trial of ivuxolimab. Adults with locally advanced or metastatic head and neck squamous cell, hepatocellular, melanoma or renal cell carcinoma were enrolled in the trial. CD4+ and CD8+ T cells were sorted separately from peripheral blood before TCR sequencing.

This record belongs to a study of OX40 agonist ivuxolimab in advanced cancers. At the level of the whole study: Ivuxolimab, which targeted the costimulatory receptor OX40 (CD134), was an agonistic, fully human IgG2 monoclonal antibody. Intravenous ivuxolimab was administered to patients every 2 weeks at six dose levels: 0.01, 0.1, 0.3, 1.5, 3 and 10 mg/kg. Of the approximately 53 patients in dose escalation, 19 had hepatocellular carcinoma, some 15 had melanoma, 9 had renal cell carcinoma and 9 had head and neck cancer. A male proportion of approximately 83% and a mean age of roughly 58 years, ranging from about 20 to 85, were recorded for the dose-escalation cohort. Prior anti-PD-1, anti-PD-L1 or anti-CTLA-4 therapy was permitted, and checkpoint inhibitors had been received by 40% to 50% of dose-escalation patients. Three dose-escalation patients achieved partial responses, one with hepatocellular carcinoma and two with cutaneous melanoma. Peripheral TCRbeta sequencing aimed to test whether ivuxolimab altered TCR sequence diversity and caused clonal T-cell expansion. The paper reports the monotherapy dose-escalation portion (N of about 54 patients) of the phase I ivuxolimab trial.

Overall results and qualifications from the work: Which antigens the clonally expanded peripheral T cells were specific for was not determined. Low levels of normalized T-cell clonal expansion were also seen in some patients who did not respond. Partial responders in the 0.1-3.0 mg/kg groups had among the lowest normalized peripheral clonal expansion, especially among CD8+ T cells. At doses from 0.1 to 3.0 mg/kg, clonal expansion was seen in both CD4+ and CD8+ blood T cells between baseline and week 6. After ivuxolimab, expanded clones were on average more numerous among CD8+ T cells than among CD4+ T cells.

Genomic DNA was isolated from the sorted cells so that the TCRbeta CDR3 region could be sequenced. The immunoSEQ Assay was used for sequencing of TCRbeta CDR3 regions. TCRdb's version of the immuneACCESS table is confined to in-frame rearrangements and falls short of the full clone set. An unresolved V gene accounts for under half of the shortfall where checked; the remainder is of unknown origin. The sample table records over 9,000 clones; around three fifths of these occur just once. The ten largest make up 20% to 30% of the sample. This TCR was sampled from an adult with an advanced solid tumor such as melanoma, head and neck, liver or kidney cancer. This sequence uses TRBV4-2 and TRBJ1-2; the central 12 bases match TRBD1. This specimen was CD4+ or CD8+ T cells sorted from blood, taken in a trial of the OX40 agonist ivuxolimab. The CDR3 protein sequence reads: CASSGDRGRVYGYTF. The bases are TGTGCCAGCAGCGGGGACAGGGGGCGCGTCTATGGCTACACCTTC.